The clone carrying this T cell receptor (beta chain) showed up just a few times. Its specificity is unknown. The CDR3 consists of 13 residues. Germline V gene lookup returns CDR1 MGHDK and CDR2 SYGVNS. J lost 8 bases, V lost 4 bases, and 7 bases had no gene match. This sample is part of a study of T-cell memory formation after mild COVID-19. Study-wide results and caveats: A second wave expanding day 15 to 37 was CD4+-biased; contracting clones were balanced. Researchers report contracting CD4+ clones mostly in CM and EM, with CD8+ clones in EMRA.

From the 5' RACE reads, TCRdb called clonotypes with MiXCR, one entry per CDR3 protein. The profile covers 200,000 to 300,000 distinct CDR3 sequences, with over 8.5% appearing a single time and around a fifth taken by the ten largest. Specimen: PBMCs or a T cell subset sorted from them (not recorded which). The chain joins TRBV25-1 to TRBJ1-2; 7 positions match TRBD1. This TCR was recovered from a young man who had mild COVID-19 (a few samples of this study predate the infection). Cell type and time point are not known. The CDR3 nucleotides are TGTGCCAGCAGTGTGTTGACAGGGTGGGGCTACACCTTC. This sequence encodes CASSVLTGWGYTF.